This T cell receptor (beta chain) was recovered during a study of identical twins. Germline V lookup: CDR1 WSHSY, CDR2 SAAADI. This CDR3 region has 15 residues. The germline V and J ends were trimmed by 0 bases and 0 bases, with 9 bases remaining between them. Unique molecular identifiers were present on cDNA, and template switching added a universal primer site. TCRdb re-called the 5' RACE reads through MiXCR, storing one row per CDR3 protein. The table shows fewer than 650,000 distinct CDR3 sequences, with approximately 9.6% occurring only once. Points from the study as a whole: Abundant beta clonotypes from cord blood bore fewer insertions; memory repertoires lacked this pattern.

The table lists this clonotype with a few counts. Its antigen is not known. The same specimen was also included in a second study, on yellow fever vaccine responses in identical twins.

This chain joins TRBV10-2 and TRBJ2-7; maybe TRBD1 (5 bases). The receptor comes from a woman under 30 in good health. Sequenced sample: PBMCs. The CDR3 DNA is TGCGCCAGCAGTGAGTCATCAGGGAACTCCTACGAGCAGTACTTC. Residues: CASSESSGNSYEQYF.